Following are 19 T cell receptor beta chains from one sample sequenced in a study of CD8 T cells in Susac syndrome. cDNA came from roughly 0.53 to 1 ug RNA primed by random hexamers. TCRdb reanalysed the immunoSEQ multiplex PCR reads using MiXCR and keeps one entry per CDR3 protein. Of some 75,000 distinct CDR3 sequences listed, approximately 94% were seen once; the top ten hold 0.35% to 0.5%. What was sequenced was CD8+ T cells from PBMCs. The receptors originated from a human donor with Susac syndrome.

V gene TRBV29-1 combines with J gene TRBJ2-5, with TRBD2 identical over 10 bases. V lost 3 bases and J lost 5; bases outside the gene matches: 6. Germline V gene sequence: CDR1 SQVTM, CDR2 ANQGSEA. The CDR3 runs 14 residues. The CDR3 DNA follows: TGCAGCGTTGAGTCTAGCGGGAGTTGGGAGACCCAGTACTTC. Amino acid sequence: CSVESSGSWETQYF.

The gene calls are TRBV30 and TRBJ1-5; D may be TRBD1 (6 bases). The CDR3 extends over 14 amino acids. V lost 1 base and J 6 bases, leaving 13 bases between the germline ends. CDR1 GTSNPN and CDR2 SVGIG come from the germline V gene (reference sequence). The CDR3 DNA is TGTGCCTGGAGTGGGAACAGGGTGGGTCAGCCCCAGCATTTT. The encoded protein is CAWSGNRVGQPQHF.

This chain connects TRBV2 to TRBJ2-7; TRBD1 aligns across 7 bases. The CDR3 sequence is 14 residues long. The V gene's germline CDR1 is SNHLY and CDR2 FYNNEI. V was pared by 9 bases and J by 0 bases, with 8 bases of the junction left unmatched. CDR3 residues: CASTPRDSSYEQYF. The CDR3 nucleotides read TGTGCCAGTACTCCACGGGACAGCTCCTACGAGCAGTACTTC.

The rearrangement joins TRBV4-2 to TRBJ2-7; D is unresolved. The CDR3 is 16 residues long. Germline V gene data show CDR1 as LGHNA and CDR2 as YNFKEQ. The ends were cut back, 1 base at V and 1 base at J, with 14 bases in the middle. This CDR3 is CASSQAERAYSYEQYF. The CDR3 DNA follows: TGTGCCAGCAGCCAAGCCGAACGGGCTTATTCCTACGAGCAGTACTTC.

The chain combines TRBV23-1 with TRBJ2-4; D possibly corresponds to TRBD2 (6 bases). TRBV23-1 belongs to the ORF category, with a function that is uncertain. This CDR3 spans 17 amino acids. The V and J ends lost 0 bases and 0 bases respectively, with 12 bases between them. In DNA, the CDR3 is TGCGCCAGCAGTCAATCGGAGGGCGTAATAGCCAAAAACATTCAGTACTTC. This sequence encodes CASSQSEGVIAKNIQYF.

The chain is built from TRBV30 and TRBJ2-1; 9 positions match TRBD2. CDR1 and CDR2 (germline): GTSNPN, SVGIG (reference sequence). The V and J ends lost 8 bases and 0 bases, in that order; junction bases with no gene match: 8. The length of the CDR3 is 15 residues. In nucleotides, the CDR3 is TGTGCCCAACAGAGCGGGGGGAGCTCCTACAATGAGCAGTTCTTC. Amino acids: CAQQSGGSSYNEQFF.

The J gene is TRBJ1-5, the V gene TRBV20-1; D is undetermined. Germline V gene lookup returns CDR1 DFQATT and CDR2 SNEGSKA (reference sequence). The CDR3 is 13 residues long. Trimming stripped 3 bases from V and 0 bases from J, with 6 bases between. The CDR3 DNA reads as TGCAGTGCTAGCCATGATAGCAATCAGCCCCAGCATTTT. It specifies CSASHDSNQPQHF.

The V gene is TRBV14, the J gene TRBJ2-5, with 7 bases matching TRBD1. CDR3 length equals 13 residues. The V segment lost 3 bases and the J segment 6 bases; nucleotides outside the gene matches: 4. Germline CDR1 and CDR2: SGHDN and FVKESK. The CDR3 nucleotides are TGTGCCAGCAGCCAGACAGGGTGGAAGACCCAGTACTTC. Encoded protein: CASSQTGWKTQYF.

This chain links TRBV4-3 with TRBJ2-7; D gene unclear. CDR1 and CDR2 (germline): LGHNA, YSLEER. This CDR3 has 15 amino acids. Trimming cost V 4 bases and J 9 bases, with 22 bases left between them. The CDR3 DNA is TGCGCCAGCAGCCCCGGACCCTATGAATCCTGCCTGCAGTACTTC. Translation gives CASSPGPYESCLQYF.

The rearrangement joins TRBV6-5 to TRBJ2-5; TRBD1 aligns across 8 bases. Trimming at V came to 2 bases and at J to 4 bases, leaving 3 bases not matched to a gene. This CDR3 contains 14 residues. CDR1 MNHEY and CDR2 SVGAGI come from the germline V gene. The CDR3 DNA follows: TGTGCCAGCAGTTACGGACAGGGAAGAGAGACCCAGTACTTC. It encodes CASSYGQGRETQYF.

The V call is TRBV19, the J call TRBJ2-5; the D gene is possibly TRBD2 (8 bases). The CDR3 is 17 amino acids. Germline-derived CDR1 and CDR2 are LNHDA and SQIVND (reference sequence). The CDR3 nucleotides are TGTGCAAACCCCCGGGAGGGGGCCCCCTTATTTCAAGAGACCCAGTACTTC. This codes for CANPREGAPLFQETQYF. Complete variable domain (other parts from reference TRBV19 and TRBJ2-5): DGGITQSPKYLFRKEGQNVTLSCEQNLNHDAMYWYRQDPGQGLRLIYYSQIVNDFQKGDIAEGYSVSREKKESFPLTVTSAQKNPTAFYLCANPREGAPLFQETQYFGPGTRLLVL.

The chain joins TRBV28 to TRBJ1-5, with D tentatively TRBD1 (5 bases). The V gene lost 6 bases and the J gene lost 7 bases, with 16 bases spanning the gap. This CDR3 is built from 14 residues. Germline V gives CDR1 MDHEN, CDR2 SYDVKM. The CDR3 region is CASSVGLGGQPQHF. The CDR3 DNA reads TGTGCCAGCAGCGTAGGGCTCGGGGGGCAGCCCCAGCATTTT.

V gene TRBV6-1 combines with J gene TRBJ1-2; D remains unclear. Trimming took off 7 bases at V and 4 bases at J, with 10 bases between the two ends. From germline, CDR1 is MNHNS and CDR2 SASEGT. CDR3 length: 12 residues. The CDR3 DNA sequence: TGTGCCAGCACCGGGAATATCTATGGCTACACCTTC. Translating gives CASTGNIYGYTF.

The gene calls are TRBV5-4 and TRBJ2-2; 8 bases align to TRBD2. Germline loops: CDR1 SGHNT, CDR2 YYREEE (reference sequence). Trimming removed 0 bases from V and 6 bases from J; junction bases left unmatched: 4. This CDR3 is built from 15 residues. CDR3 in DNA: TGTGCCAGCAGCTTGGCCGGGGGGGCGGCCGGGGAGCTGTTTTTT. Amino acids: CASSLAGGAAGELFF. The full variable domain, its missing parts supplied by reference TRBV5-4 and TRBJ2-2, is ETGVTQSPTHLIKTRGQQVTLRCSSQSGHNTVSWYQQALGQGPQFIFQYYREEENGRGNFPPRFSGLQFPNYSSELNVNALELDDSALYLCASSLAGGAAGELFFGEGSRLTVL.

This chain uses TRBV2 with TRBJ1-6; TRBD1 matches at 11 bases. Germline V lookup: CDR1 SNHLY, CDR2 FYNNEI. J was trimmed by 9 bases and V by 6 bases; bases with no gene match: 7. This CDR3 spans 15 amino acids. The CDR3 nucleotides are TGTGCCAGCAGCGGGGACAGGGGGTCAAGTTCACCCCTCCACTTT. It codes for CASSGDRGSSSPLHF.

CDR3: CSARVTGGPYNEQFF. For the CDR3, the DNA is TGCAGTGCTAGAGTAACGGGAGGGCCATACAATGAGCAGTTCTTC. The rearrangement uses TRBV20-1 and TRBJ2-1; 8 bases fit TRBD2. The germline CDR1 and CDR2 sequences are DFQATT and SNEGSKA (reference sequence). This CDR3 spans 15 amino acids. Losses at the gene ends were 1 base for V and 4 bases for J; bases not matched to a gene: 6.

V and J are TRBV4-2 and TRBJ1-5; TRBD1 matches at 11 bases. V shed 3 bases, J shed 3 bases, and the junction held 4 bases outside the gene matches. Germline V gene data show CDR1 as LGHNA and CDR2 as YNFKEQ. The length of the CDR3 is 16 residues. The DNA for the CDR3 is TGTGCCAGCAGCCACGTAGGACAGGGGGCCAATCAGCCCCAGCATTTT. Protein product: CASSHVGQGANQPQHF.

This clonotype has only a few counts. The chain employs TRBV11-2 and TRBJ2-3, with D perhaps TRBD1 (6 bases). The germline gives CDR1 SGHAT, CDR2 FQNNGV. The CDR3 is 14 amino acids. V was shortened by 3 bases and J by 2 bases, with 9 bases between the two germline ends. CDR3 protein: CASSFRGTTDTQYF. CDR3 sequence (DNA): TGTGCCAGCAGCTTTAGGGGGACCACAGATACGCAGTATTTT.

The V and J genes are TRBV28 and TRBJ1-1; maybe TRBD1 (6 bases). The CDR3 length is 15 residues. V was shortened by 6 bases and J by 4 bases, with 18 bases between the two germline ends. Germline V gene data show CDR1 as MDHEN and CDR2 as SYDVKM. The CDR3 DNA reads TGTGCCAGCAGAAAAACAGGGTGGAGGGGCACTGAAGCTTTCTTT. As protein: CASRKTGWRGTEAFF. The variable domain in full, completed from reference TRBV28 and TRBJ1-1, reads DVKVTQSSRYLVKRTGEKVFLECVQDMDHENMFWYRQDPGLGLRLIYFSYDVKMKEKGDIPEGYSVSREKKERFSLILESASTNQTSMYLCASRKTGWRGTEAFFGQGTRLTVV.